The T cell receptor (beta chain) under discussion was sequenced for a study of T cells of healthy individuals. A single record per CDR3 protein comes from TCRdb applying MiXCR to the 5' RACE reads. Among some 69,000 distinct CDR3 sequences listed, 15% to 20% were seen once. At least ten counts were recorded for this clonotype. Germline CDR1 and CDR2: KGHSH and LQKENI. Trimming shortened V by 3 bases and J by 6 bases, and 12 bases separated the two germline ends. The CDR3 is 15 amino acids. This clonotype was sampled from a human donor in good health. This chain uses TRBV18 with TRBJ1-6; a possible D gene is TRBD1 (6 bases). The CDR3 protein is CASSPPAGANSPLHF. For the CDR3, the DNA is TGTGCCAGCTCACCCCCGGCGGGGGCTAATTCACCCCTCCACTTT.